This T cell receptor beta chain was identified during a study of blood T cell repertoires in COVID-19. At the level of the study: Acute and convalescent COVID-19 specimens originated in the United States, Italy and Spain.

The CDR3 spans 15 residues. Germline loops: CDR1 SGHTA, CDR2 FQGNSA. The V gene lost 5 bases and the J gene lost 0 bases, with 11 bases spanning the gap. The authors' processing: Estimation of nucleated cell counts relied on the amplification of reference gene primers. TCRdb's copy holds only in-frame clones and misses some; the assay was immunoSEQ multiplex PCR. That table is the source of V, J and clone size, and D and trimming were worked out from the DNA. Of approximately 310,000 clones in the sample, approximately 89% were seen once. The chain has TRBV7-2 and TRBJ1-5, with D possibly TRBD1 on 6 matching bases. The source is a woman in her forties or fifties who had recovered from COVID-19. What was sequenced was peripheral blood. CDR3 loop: CASSQQGHSNQPQHF. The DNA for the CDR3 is TGTGCCAGCAGCCAACAGGGCCATAGCAATCAGCCCCAGCATTTT.